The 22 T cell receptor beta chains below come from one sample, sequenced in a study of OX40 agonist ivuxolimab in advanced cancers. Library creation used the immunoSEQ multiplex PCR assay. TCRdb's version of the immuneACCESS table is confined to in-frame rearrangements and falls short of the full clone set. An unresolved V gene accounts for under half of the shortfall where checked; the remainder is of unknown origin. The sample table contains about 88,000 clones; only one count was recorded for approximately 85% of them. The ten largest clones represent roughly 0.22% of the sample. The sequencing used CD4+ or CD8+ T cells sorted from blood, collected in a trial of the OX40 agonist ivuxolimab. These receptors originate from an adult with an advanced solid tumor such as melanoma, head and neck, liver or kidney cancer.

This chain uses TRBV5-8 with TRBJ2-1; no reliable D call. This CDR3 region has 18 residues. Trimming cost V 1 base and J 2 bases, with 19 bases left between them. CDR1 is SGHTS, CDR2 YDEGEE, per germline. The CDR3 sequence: CASSLMGQAQSPYNEQFF. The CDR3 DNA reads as TGTGCCAGCAGCTTGATGGGTCAGGCACAGAGTCCCTACAATGAGCAGTTCTTC.

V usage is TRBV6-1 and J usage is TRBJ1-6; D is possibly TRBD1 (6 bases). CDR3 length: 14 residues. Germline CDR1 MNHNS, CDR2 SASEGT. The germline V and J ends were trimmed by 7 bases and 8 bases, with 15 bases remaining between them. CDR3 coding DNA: TGTGCCAGCACTCCAACAGGGTTCTATTCACCCCTCCACTTT. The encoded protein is CASTPTGFYSPLHF.

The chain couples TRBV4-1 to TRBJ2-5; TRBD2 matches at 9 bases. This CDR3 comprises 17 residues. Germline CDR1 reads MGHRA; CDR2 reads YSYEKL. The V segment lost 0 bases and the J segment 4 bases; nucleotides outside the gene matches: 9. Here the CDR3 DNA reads TGCGCCAGCAGCCAAGACCCAGCGGGGGGTTCAGCAGAGACCCAGTACTTC. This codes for CASSQDPAGGSAETQYF.

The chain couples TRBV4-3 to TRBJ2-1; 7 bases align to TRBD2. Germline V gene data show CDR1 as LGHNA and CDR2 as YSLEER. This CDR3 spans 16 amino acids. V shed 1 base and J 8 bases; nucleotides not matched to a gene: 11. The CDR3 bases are TGCGCCAGCAGCCAAGGTCACGGGGGAGGGGTCTATGAGCAGTTCTTC. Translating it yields CASSQGHGGGVYEQFF.

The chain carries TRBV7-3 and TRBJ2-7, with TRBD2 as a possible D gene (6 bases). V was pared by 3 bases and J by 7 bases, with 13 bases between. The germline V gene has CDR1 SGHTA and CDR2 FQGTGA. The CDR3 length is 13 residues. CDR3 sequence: CASSFNGAGEQYF. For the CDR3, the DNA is TGTGCCAGCAGCTTTAATGGGGCGGGAGAGCAGTACTTC.

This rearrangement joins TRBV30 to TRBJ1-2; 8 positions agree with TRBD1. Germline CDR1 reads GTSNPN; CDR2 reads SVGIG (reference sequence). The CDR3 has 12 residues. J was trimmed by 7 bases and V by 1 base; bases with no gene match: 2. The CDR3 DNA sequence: TGTGCCTGGAGTGGTGGGACAGGTGGCTACACCTTC. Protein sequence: CAWSGGTGGYTF.

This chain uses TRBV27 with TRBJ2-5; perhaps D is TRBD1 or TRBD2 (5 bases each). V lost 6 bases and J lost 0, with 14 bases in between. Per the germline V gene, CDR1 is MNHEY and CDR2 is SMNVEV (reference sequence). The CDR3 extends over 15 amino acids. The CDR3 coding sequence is TGTGCCAGCAGATCGGGGCCCTCGTACCAAGAGACCCAGTACTTC. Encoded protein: CASRSGPSYQETQYF.

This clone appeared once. The CDR3 coding sequence is TGTGCCAGCAGGCGGGGGGGCGCCGAGGCCGGGGAGCTGTTTTTT. Its protein product is CASRRGGAEAGELFF. The V call is TRBV27, the J call TRBJ2-2; TRBD2 agrees at 9 bases. Germline CDR1 reads MNHEY; CDR2 reads SMNVEV (reference sequence). The CDR3 has 15 amino acids. The junction had 8 bases not matched to a gene; V was cut back by 6 bases and J by 6 bases.

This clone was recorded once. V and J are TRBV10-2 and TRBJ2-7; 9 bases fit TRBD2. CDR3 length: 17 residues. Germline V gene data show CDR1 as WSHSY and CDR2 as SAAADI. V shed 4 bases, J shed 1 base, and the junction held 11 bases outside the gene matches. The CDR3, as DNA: TGCGCCAGCAGTGGCGTTGGGTTGCGGGGGGGTTCCTACGAGCAGTACGTC. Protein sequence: CASSGVGLRGGSYEQYV.

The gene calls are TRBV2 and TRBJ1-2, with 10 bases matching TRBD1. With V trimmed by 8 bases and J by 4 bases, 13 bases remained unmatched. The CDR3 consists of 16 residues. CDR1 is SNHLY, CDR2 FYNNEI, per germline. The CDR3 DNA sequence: TGTGCCAGCCACGGGACAGGGGTGTTGGGTAGCTATGGCTACACCTTC. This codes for CASHGTGVLGSYGYTF. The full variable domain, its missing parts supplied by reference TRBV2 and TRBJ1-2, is EPEVTQTPSHQVTQMGQEVILRCVPISNHLYFYWYRQILGQKVEFLVSFYNNEISEKSEIFDDQFSVERPDGSNFTLKIRSTKLEDSAMYFCASHGTGVLGSYGYTFGSGTRLTVV.

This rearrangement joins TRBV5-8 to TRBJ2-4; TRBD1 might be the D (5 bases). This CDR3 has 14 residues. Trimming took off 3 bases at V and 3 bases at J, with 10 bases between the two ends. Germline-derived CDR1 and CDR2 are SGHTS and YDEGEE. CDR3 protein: CASSSGYGKNIQYF. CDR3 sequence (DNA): TGTGCCAGCAGCTCAGGGTATGGCAAAAACATTCAGTACTTC. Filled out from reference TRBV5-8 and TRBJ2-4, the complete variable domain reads EAGVTQSPTHLIKTRGQQATLRCSPISGHTSVYWYQQALGLGLQFLLWYDEGEERNRGNFPPRFSGRQFPNYSSELNVNALELEDSALYLCASSSGYGKNIQYFGAGTRLSVL.

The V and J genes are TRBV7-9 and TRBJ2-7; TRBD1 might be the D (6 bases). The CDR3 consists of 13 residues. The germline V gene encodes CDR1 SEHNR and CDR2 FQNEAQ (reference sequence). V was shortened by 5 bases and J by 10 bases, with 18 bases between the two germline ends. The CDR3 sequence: CASSAETQGLQYF. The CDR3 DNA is TGTGCCAGCAGCGCAGAGACCCAGGGGCTACAGTACTTC.

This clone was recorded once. The CDR3 DNA reads TGCGCCAGCAGCGGAGGACAGGGACTCTACGAGCAGTACTTC. Its protein is CASSGGQGLYEQYF. The chain combines TRBV5-1 with TRBJ2-7; TRBD1 matches 8 bases. The trim removed 4 bases at V and 3 bases at J, leaving 6 bases unmatched. Germline values: CDR1 SGHRS, CDR2 YFSETQ. The CDR3 contains 14 residues.

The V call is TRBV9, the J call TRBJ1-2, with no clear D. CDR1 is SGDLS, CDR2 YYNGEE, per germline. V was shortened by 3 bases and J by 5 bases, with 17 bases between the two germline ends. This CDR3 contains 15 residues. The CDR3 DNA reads TGTGCCAGCAGCGGAAGCCAACCTCGGTCGTATGGCTACACCTTC. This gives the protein CASSGSQPRSYGYTF.

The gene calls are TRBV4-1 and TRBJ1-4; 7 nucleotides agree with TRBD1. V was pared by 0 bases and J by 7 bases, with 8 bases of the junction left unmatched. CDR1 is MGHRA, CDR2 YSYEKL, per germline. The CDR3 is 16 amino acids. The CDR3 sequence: CASSQDWTGRGEKLFF. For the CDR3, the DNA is TGCGCCAGCAGCCAAGATTGGACAGGACGAGGTGAAAAACTGTTTTTT.

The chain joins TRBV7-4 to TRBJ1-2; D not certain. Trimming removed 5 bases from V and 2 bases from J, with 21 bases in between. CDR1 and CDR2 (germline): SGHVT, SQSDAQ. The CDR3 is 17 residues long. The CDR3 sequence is CASSGLSLRELNYGYTF. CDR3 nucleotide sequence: TGTGCCAGCAGCGGCCTATCCCTTCGAGAGCTGAACTATGGCTACACCTTC.

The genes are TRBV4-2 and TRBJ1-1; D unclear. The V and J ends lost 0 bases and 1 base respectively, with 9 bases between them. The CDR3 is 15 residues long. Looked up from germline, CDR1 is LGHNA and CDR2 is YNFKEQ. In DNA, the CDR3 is TGTGCCAGCAGCCAAGATTGGCAGAGGAACACTGAAGCTTTCTTT. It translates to CASSQDWQRNTEAFF.

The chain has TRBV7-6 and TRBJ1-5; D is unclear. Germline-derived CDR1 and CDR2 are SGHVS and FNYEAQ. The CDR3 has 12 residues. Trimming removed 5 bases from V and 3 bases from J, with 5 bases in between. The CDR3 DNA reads TGTGCCAGCAGCCCCCTCAATCAGCCCCAGCATTTT. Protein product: CASSPLNQPQHF. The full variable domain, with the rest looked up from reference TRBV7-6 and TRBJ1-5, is GAGVSQSPRYKVTKRGQDVALRCDPISGHVSLYWYRQALGQGPEFLTYFNYEAQQDKSGLPNDRFSAERPEGSISTLTIQRTEQRDSAMYRCASSPLNQPQHFGDGTRLSIL.

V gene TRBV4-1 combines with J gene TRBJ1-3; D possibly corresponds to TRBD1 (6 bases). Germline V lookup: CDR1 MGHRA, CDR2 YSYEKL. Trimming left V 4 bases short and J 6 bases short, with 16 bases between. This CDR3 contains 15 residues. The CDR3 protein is CASSPSTGWENTIYF. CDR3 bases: TGCGCCAGCAGCCCAAGTACAGGGTGGGAAAACACCATATATTTT.

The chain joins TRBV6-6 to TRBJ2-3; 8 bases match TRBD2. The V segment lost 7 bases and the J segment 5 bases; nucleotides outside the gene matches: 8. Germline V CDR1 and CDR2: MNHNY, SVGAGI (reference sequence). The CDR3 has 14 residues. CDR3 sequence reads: CASKDGTSGDTQYF. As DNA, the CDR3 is TGTGCCAGCAAAGATGGCACTAGCGGAGATACGCAGTATTTT.

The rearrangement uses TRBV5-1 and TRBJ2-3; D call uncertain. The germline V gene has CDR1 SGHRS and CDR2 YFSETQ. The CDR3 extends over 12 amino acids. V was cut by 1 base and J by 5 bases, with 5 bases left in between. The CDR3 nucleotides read TGCGCCAGCAGCTTGAGCCTAGATACGCAGTATTTT. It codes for CASSLSLDTQYF.

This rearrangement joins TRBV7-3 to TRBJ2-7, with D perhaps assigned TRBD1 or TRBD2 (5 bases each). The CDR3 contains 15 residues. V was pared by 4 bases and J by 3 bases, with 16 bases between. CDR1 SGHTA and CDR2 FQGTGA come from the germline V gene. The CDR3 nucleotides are TGTGCCAGCAGCTCCGCAATGGGACGGGTCTACGAGCAGTACTTC. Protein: CASSSAMGRVYEQYF.